This TCR beta chain was obtained from a study of T-cell reconstitution after alpha-beta-depleted transplantation in children (dated by TCRdb to 2016 to 2017). About the study as a whole: Using TCR repertoire profiling, the study followed T-cell immune reconstitution in a quantitative way in children after TCRalphabeta/CD19-depleted allogeneic hematopoietic cell transplantation.

This clonotype came up a few times. It lacks a known antigen. The junction departs from the called germline gene at one end, perhaps through a read error. From cysteine to phenylalanine, the CDR3 is 14 amino acids long. CDR3 DNA is the only sequence kept; it has 42 bases, read in frame from the first base. To prepare the library, PCR was applied. Sequencer: Illumina HiSeq 2500. TCR library preparation used molecular barcoding, with unique molecular identifiers applied to normalize quantification of the TCRbeta repertoire. TCRdb cleaned the public reads at Q25 with fastp, built clones with MiXCR and kept in-frame beta chains. Rows are combined by CDR3 protein, so each entry shows the most common genes and DNA. The sample has roughly 220,000 distinct CDR3 sequences on record, approximately 8% of them singletons. The ten largest clones take up 35% of the sample. The sample's treatment or condition label, decoded: allogeneic hematopoietic cell transplantation with graft depleted of TCRalphabeta T cells and CD19 B cells. The children who served as transplant recipients had been given grafts of TCRalphabeta/CD19-depleted allogeneic hematopoietic cells.

What the research found in general, with its limitations: Over subsequent months, a decline in hyperexpanded clone frequencies was noted, and after one year, T-cell counts and TCRbeta diversity were mostly ascribed to newly produced T cells. In some patients, high TCRbeta diversity at day 60 was attributed to recipient T cells and intrathymic progenitors that had survived conditioning. The apparently early recovery of alphabetaT-cell counts about two months after transplant reportedly depended on only several hundred rapidly expanded clones that came from non-depleted graft cells.

The specimen comprised PBMCs, mostly from graft donor cells, sampled 360 days after TCRalphabeta/CD19-depleted stem cell transplant. The receptor chain draws on TRBV12-3 or TRBV12-4 and TRBJ2-1, with the D gene call left open. This receptor was identified in a male patient between 2 and 15 years old who had a stem cell transplant for acute myeloid leukemia, so the T cells may come from the graft donor. CDR3 reads: CASSPRTSNNEQFF. The DNA sequence reads TGTGCCAGCAGTCCTAGGACCTCCAACAATGAGCAGTTCTTC.